The clone carrying this T cell receptor (beta chain) was observed a handful of times. Its matching antigen is unknown. As for time point: week 35, safety follow-up. A 20-mer mutant IDH1 peptide at 300 ug was injected subcutaneously with topical imiquimod. Eight vaccinations reached patients in weeks 1, 3, 5, 7, 11, 15, 19 and 23. The sample comes from a study of a mutant IDH1 vaccine in newly diagnosed glioma. Study details: Vaccinations were initiated 4-6 weeks following radiotherapy alone, or were given together with temozolomide cycles. Most patients had received both radiotherapy and temozolomide, the prior options being radiotherapy, temozolomide, or both. Week 35 brought visit V12, which was followed by visit V13 at week 47.

The table came from immunoSEQ multiplex PCR; TCRdb's copy has only in-frame clones and leaves some out. The table includes under 35,000 clones, about 70% detected once. Trimming removed 3 bases at V and 8 bases at J, with 8 bases between. From germline, CDR1 is SGDLS and CDR2 YYNGEE. The CDR3 spans 12 residues. The sequencing used PBMCs, collected from a glioma patient whose treatment included an IDH1 peptide vaccine. The source is a man aged 45-65 years with glioma. This chain connects TRBV9 to TRBJ1-4; D gene unclear. In DNA form, the CDR3 reads TGTGCCAGCAGCGCCGATCTCGAAAAACTGTTTTTT. Translated: CASSADLEKLFF.